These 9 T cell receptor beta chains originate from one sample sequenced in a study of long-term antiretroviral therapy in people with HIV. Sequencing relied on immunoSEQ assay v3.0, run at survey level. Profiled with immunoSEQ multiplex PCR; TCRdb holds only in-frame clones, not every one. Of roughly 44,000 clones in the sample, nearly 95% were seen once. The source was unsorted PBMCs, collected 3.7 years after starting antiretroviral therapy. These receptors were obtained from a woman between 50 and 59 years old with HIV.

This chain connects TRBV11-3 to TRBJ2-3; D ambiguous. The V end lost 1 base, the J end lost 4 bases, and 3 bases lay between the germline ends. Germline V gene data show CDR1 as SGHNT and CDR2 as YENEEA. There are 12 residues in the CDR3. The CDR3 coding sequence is TGTGCCAGCAGCTTAGGCCCAGATACGCAGTATTTT. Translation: CASSLGPDTQYF.

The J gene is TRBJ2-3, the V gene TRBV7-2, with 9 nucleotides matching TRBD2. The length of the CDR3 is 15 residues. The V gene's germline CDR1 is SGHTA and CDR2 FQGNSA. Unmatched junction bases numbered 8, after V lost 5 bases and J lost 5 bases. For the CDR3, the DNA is TGTGCCAGCAGCCCCGGACTAGCGATTAAAGATACGCAGTATTTT. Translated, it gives CASSPGLAIKDTQYF.

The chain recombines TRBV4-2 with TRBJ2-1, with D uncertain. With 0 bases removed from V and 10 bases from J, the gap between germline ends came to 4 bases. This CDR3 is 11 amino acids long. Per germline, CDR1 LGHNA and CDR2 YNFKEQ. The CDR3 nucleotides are TGTGCCAGCAGCCAAGATCAAGAGCAGTTCTTC. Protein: CASSQDQEQFF.

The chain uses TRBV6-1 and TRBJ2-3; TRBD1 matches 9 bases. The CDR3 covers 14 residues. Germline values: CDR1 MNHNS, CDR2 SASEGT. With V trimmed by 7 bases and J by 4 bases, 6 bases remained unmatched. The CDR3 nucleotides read TGTGCCAGCATCCGGGACAGGGTTTCAGATACGCAGTATTTT. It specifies CASIRDRVSDTQYF.

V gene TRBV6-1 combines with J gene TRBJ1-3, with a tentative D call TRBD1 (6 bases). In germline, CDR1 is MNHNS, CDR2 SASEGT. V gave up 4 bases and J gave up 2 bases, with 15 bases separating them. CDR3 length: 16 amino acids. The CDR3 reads CASSARLGGAGNTIYF. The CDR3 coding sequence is TGTGCCAGCAGTGCCCGTTTAGGGGGGGCTGGAAACACCATATATTTT.

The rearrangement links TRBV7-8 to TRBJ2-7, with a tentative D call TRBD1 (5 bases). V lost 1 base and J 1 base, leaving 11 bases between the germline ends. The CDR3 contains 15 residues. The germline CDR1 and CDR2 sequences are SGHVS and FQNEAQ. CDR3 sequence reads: CASSLEAGWSYEQYF. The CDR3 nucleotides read TGTGCCAGCAGCTTAGAAGCAGGGTGGTCCTACGAGCAGTACTTC.

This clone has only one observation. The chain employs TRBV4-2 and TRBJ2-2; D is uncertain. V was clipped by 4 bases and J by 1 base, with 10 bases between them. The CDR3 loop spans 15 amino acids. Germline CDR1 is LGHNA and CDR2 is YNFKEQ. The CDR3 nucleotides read TGTGCCAGCAGCCTAAACCCCCAGAACACCGGGGAGCTGTTTTTT. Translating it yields CASSLNPQNTGELFF.

The CDR3 loop is CASSSVAGVRGGEQFF. DNA of the CDR3: TGTGCCAGCAGCTCGGTAGCGGGGGTCCGAGGAGGGGAGCAGTTCTTC. This chain joins TRBV9 and TRBJ2-1, with 9 bases identical to TRBD2. The CDR3 has 16 amino acids. Germline V CDR1 and CDR2: SGDLS, YYNGEE. V was pared by 4 bases and J by 10 bases, with 15 bases of the junction left unmatched.

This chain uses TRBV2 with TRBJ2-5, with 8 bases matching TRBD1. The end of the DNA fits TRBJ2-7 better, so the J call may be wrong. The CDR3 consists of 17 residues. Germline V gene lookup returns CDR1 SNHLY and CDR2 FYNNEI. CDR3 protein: CASSRSRDRGSSYEQYF. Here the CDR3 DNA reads TGTGCCAGCAGCCGTTCTCGAGACAGGGGAAGCTCCTACGAGCAGTACTTC.